This T cell receptor (beta chain) derives from a study of patients and donors after allogeneic stem cell transplantation. A single record per CDR3 protein comes from TCRdb applying MiXCR to the RT-PCR reads. The sample has about 230,000 distinct CDR3 sequences, about 14% seen once; the top ten hold under 14%. This clonotype was seen repeatedly, ten times or more. Source material: blood, either unsorted or a sorted T cell fraction (not recorded which). This clonotype originated in a human donor who was either an allogeneic HSCT recipient or a stem cell or donor lymphocyte infusion donor (not recorded which). It is not recorded whose cells these are; they may come from a transplant donor.

CDR3 DNA: TGTGCCAGTAGTACCCGACGACAGGGGGCTGACGGCTACACCTTC. The encoded protein is CASSTRRQGADGYTF. The chain combines TRBV19 with TRBJ1-2, with TRBD1 identical over 10 bases. The CDR3 length is 15 residues. Unmatched junction bases numbered 10, after V lost 4 bases and J lost 8 bases. CDR1 is LNHDA and CDR2 is SQIVND in the germline V gene (reference sequence).